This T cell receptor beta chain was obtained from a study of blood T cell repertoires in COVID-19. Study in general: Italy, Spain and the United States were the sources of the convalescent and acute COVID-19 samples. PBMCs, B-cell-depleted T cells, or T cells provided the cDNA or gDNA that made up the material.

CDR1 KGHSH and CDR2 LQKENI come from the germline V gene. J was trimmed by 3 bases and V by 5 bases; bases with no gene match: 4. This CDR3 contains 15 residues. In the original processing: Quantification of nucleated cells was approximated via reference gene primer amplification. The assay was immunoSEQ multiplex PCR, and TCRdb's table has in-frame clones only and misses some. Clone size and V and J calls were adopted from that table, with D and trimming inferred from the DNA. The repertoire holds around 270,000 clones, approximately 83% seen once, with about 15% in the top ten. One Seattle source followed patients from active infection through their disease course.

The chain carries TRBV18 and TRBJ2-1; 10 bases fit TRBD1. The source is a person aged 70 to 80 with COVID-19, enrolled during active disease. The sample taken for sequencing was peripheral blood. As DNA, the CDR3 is TGTGCCAGCTCAGCCGGGACAGGGGACTACAATGAGCAGTTCTTC. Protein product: CASSAGTGDYNEQFF.